This T cell receptor beta chain is drawn from a study of T cells in Graves' hyperthyroidism and ophthalmopathy. About the research overall: Staff took peripheral blood when the initial diagnosis was made, before any treatment began.

V was trimmed by 3 bases and J by 5 bases, leaving 10 bases between them. The CDR3 runs to 13 residues. PBMCs were sourced from approximately 9 ml fresh peripheral blood. Regarding the study as a whole: A model built on 13 V-J features separated ophthalmopathy from stable hyperthyroidism.

To note about this clonotype: Antigen unknown.

Researchers amplified the TCR beta CDR3 regions from RNA transcripts. Researchers ran a first-round RT-PCR on the TCR CDR3 using the HTBI primer set. A single record per CDR3 protein comes from TCRdb applying MiXCR to the multiplex PCR reads. The sample carries roughly 840,000 distinct CDR3 sequences, over 35% recorded once. The specimen sequenced was blood. The TCR comes from a man younger than 35 with Graves' hyperthyroidism. The genes are TRBV12-3 or TRBV12-4 and TRBJ1-1; no clear D. This CDR3 is CASSFGYSTEAFF. CDR3 nucleotides: TGTGCCAGCAGTTTTGGATACTCTACTGAAGCTTTCTTT.